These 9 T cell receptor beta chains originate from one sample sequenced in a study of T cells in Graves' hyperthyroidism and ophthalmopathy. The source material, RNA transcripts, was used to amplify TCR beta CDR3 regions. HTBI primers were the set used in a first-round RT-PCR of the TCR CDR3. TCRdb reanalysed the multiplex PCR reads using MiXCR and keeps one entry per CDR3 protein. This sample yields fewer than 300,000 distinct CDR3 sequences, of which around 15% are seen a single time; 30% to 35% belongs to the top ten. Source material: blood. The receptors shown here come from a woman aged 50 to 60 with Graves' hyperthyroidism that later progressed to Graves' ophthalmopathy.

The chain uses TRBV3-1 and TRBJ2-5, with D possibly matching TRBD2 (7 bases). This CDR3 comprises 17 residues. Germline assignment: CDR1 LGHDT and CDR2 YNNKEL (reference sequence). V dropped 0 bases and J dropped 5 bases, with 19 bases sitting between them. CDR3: CASSQEQGIGGAETQYF. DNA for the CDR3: TGTGCCAGCAGCCAAGAGCAAGGGATAGGGGGGGCCGAGACCCAGTACTTC.

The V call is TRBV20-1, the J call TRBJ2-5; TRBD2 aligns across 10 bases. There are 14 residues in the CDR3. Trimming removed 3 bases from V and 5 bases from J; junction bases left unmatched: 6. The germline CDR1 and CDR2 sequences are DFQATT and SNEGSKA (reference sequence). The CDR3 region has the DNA TGCAGTGCTAGGAGCGGGAGGGCTTTTGAGACCCAGTACTTC. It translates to CSARSGRAFETQYF.

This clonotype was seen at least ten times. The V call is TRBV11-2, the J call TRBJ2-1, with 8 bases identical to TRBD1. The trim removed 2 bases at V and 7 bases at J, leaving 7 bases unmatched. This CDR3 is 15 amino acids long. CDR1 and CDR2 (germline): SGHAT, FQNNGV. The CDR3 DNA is TGTGCCAGCAGCTTAAGGCAGGGGGCTGGGAATGAGCAGTTCTTC. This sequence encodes CASSLRQGAGNEQFF.

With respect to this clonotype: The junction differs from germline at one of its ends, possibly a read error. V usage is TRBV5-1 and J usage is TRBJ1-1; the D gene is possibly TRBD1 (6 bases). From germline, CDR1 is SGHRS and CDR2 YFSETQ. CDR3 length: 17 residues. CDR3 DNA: TGCGCCAGCAGCTTGGGATCGACAGGAGACCTGAACATTGAAGCTTTCTTT. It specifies CASSLGSTGDLNIEAFF. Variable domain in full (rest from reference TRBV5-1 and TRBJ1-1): KAGVTQTPRYLIKTRGQQVTLSCSPISGHRSVSWYQQTPGQGLQFLFEYFSETQRNKGNFPGRFSGRQFSNSRSEMNVSTLELGDSALYLCASSLGSTGDLNIEAFFGQGTRLTVV.

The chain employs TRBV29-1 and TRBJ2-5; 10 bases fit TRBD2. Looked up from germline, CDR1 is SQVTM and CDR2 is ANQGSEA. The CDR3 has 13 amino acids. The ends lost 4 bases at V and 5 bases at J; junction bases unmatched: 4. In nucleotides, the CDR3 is TGCAGCGTTGCGGGACTAGCGATGGAGACCCAGTACTTC. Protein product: CSVAGLAMETQYF. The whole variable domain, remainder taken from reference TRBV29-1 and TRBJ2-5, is SAVISQKPSRDICQRGTSLTIQCQVDSQVTMMFWYRQQPGQSLTLIATANQGSEATYESGFVIDKFPISRPNLTFSTLTVSNMSPEDSSIYLCSVAGLAMETQYFGPGTRLLVL.

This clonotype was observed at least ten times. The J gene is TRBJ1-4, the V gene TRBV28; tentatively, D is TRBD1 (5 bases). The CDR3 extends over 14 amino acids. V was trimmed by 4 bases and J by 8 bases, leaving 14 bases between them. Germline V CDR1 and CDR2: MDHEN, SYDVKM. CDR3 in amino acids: CASSSPGIEEKLFF. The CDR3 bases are TGTGCCAGCAGTTCACCAGGGATTGAGGAAAAACTGTTTTTT.

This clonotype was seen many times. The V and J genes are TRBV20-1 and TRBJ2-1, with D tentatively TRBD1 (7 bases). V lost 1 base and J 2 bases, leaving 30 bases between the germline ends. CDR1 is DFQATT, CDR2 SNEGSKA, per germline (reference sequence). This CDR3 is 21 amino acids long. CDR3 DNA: TGCAGTGCTAGAGTATCACGATATCCCGCTTTCAGGGGGGAACCCTACAATGAGCAGTTCTTC. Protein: CSARVSRYPAFRGEPYNEQFF.

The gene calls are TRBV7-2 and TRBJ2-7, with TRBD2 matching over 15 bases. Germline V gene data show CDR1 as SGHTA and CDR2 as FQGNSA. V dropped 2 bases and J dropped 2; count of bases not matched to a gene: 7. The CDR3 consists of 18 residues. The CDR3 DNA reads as TGTGCCAGCAGCTTAAGAGGGACTAGCGGGAGGTCCACCTACGAGCAGTACTTC. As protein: CASSLRGTSGRSTYEQYF. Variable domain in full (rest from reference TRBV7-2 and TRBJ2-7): GAGVSQSPSNKVTEKGKDVELRCDPISGHTALYWYRQSLGQGLEFLIYFQGNSAPDKSGLPSDRFSAERTGGSVSTLTIQRTQQEDSAVYLCASSLRGTSGRSTYEQYFGPGTRLTVT.

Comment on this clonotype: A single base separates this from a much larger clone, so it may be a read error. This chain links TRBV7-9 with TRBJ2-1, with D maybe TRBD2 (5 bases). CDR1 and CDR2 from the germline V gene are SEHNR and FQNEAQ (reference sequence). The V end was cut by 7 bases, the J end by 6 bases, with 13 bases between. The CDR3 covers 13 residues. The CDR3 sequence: CASNSPGSNEQFF. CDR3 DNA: TGTGCCAGCAACTCCCCGGGGAGCAATGAGCAGTTCTTC.